The present T cell receptor beta chain was sequenced within a study of cytomegalovirus exposure and HLA in healthy donors. Note on this clone: Its antigen remains unknown.

Study-level results: Common viral pathogens (according to a later analysis) appeared linked to several of the most significant clusters.

The primer mix had 60 Vbeta and 13 Jbeta primers. Profiled with immunoSEQ multiplex PCR; TCRdb holds only in-frame clones, not every one. The data contain 100,000 or so clones, more than 80% of them seen just once; the ten biggest clones take up 6% to 7.5%. Sequenced material: PBMCs. This TCR came from a man younger than 35 in good health and CMV-seronegative.

For the CDR3, the DNA is TGTGCCAGCAGCATCCTAGCGGCCTCAGATACGCAGTATTTT. Protein product: CASSILAASDTQYF. The V gene is TRBV7-3, the J gene TRBJ2-3; 7 bases map to TRBD2. V lost 5 bases to trimming and J lost 4 bases; unmatched junction nucleotides: 6. CDR1 is SGHTA and CDR2 is FQGTGA in the germline V gene. This CDR3 has 14 amino acids.